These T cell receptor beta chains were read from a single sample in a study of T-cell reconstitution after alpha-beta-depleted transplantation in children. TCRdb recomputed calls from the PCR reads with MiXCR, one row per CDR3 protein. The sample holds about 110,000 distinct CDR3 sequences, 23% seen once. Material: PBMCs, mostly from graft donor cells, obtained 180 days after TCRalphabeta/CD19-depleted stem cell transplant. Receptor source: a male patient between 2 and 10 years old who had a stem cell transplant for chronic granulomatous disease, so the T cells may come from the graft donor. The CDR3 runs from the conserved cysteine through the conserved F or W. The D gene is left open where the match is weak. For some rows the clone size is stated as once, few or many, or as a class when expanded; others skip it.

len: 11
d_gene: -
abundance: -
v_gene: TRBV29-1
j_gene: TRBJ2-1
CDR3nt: TGCAGCGCCCTATCTTACAATGAGCAGTTCTTC
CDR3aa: CSALSYNEQFF

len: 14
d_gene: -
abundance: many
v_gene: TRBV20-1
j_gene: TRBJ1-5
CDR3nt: TGCAGTTCGGCTAGATACGAGGGGTCTCAGCCCCAGCATTTT
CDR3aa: CSSARYEGSQPQHF

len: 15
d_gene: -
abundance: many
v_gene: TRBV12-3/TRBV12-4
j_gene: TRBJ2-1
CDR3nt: TGTGCCAGCACCATTCGTCGGAGTTACGACAATGAGCAGTTCTTC
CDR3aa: CASTIRRSYDNEQFF

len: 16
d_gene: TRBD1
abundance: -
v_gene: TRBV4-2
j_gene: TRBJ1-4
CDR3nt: TGTGCCAGCAGCCCACAGTACCGGGACAGGGAAGAAAAACTGTTTTTT
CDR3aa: CASSPQYRDREEKLFF

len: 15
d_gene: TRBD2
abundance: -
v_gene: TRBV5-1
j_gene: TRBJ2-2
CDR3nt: TGCGCCAGCAGTCCTAGCGGGACGAACACCGGGCAGCTGTTTTTT
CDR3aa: CASSPSGTNTGQLFF

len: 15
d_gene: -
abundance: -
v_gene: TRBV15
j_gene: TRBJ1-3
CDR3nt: TGTGCCACCAGCAGAGATCCAGGGACTGGAAACACCATATATTTT
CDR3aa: CATSRDPGTGNTIYF

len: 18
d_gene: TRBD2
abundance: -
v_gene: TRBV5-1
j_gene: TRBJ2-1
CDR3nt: TGCGCCAGCAGCCCAAATTGGGGGAGGGCCCCGACGTCCAATGAGCAGTTCTTC
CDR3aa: CASSPNWGRAPTSNEQFF

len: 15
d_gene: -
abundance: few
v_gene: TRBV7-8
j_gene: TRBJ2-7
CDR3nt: TGTGCCAGCAGCTCCCCGGCAGGCAAGGTGGGCGAGCAGTACTTC
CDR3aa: CASSSPAGKVGEQYF

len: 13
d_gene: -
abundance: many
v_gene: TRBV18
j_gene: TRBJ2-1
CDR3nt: TGTGCCAGCTCACCACTAGCGGTCAATGAGCAGTTCTTC
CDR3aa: CASSPLAVNEQFF

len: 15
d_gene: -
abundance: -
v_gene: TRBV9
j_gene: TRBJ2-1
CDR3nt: TGTGCCAGCAGCCCCTGGGGACTTCCCTACAATGAGCAGTTCTTC
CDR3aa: CASSPWGLPYNEQFF

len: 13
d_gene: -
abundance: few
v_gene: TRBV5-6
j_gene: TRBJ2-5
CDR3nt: TGTGCCAGCAGCTTAGGGACAACCGAGACCCAGTACTTC
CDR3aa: CASSLGTTETQYF

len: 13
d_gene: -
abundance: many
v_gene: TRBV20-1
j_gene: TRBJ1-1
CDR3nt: TGCAGTGCCCGGGATGGGCGGAGCACTGAAGCTTTCTTT
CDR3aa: CSARDGRSTEAFF

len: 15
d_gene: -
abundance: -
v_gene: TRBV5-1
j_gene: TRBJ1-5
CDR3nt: TGCGCCAGCAGCTCAGACGGGCGGAGCAATCAGCCCCAGCATTTT
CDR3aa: CASSSDGRSNQPQHF

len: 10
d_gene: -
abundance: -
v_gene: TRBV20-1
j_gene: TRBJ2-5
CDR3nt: TGCAGTGCCGCCCCACCAACCCAGTACTTC
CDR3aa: CSAAPPTQYF

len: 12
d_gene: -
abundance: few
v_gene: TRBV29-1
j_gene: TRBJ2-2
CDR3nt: TGCAGCGTCAAGGTTAACACCGGGGAGCTGTTTTTT
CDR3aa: CSVKVNTGELFF

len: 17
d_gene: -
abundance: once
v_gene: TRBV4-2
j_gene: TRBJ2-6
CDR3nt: TGTGCCAGCAGCCAAGAGGGTTCCGGCTCTGGGGCCAACGTCCTGACTTTC
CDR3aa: CASSQEGSGSGANVLTF

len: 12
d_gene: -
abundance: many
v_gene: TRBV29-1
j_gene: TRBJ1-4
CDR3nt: TGCAGCGTTGCTATAGCAGGGGAAAAACTGTTTTTT
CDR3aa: CSVAIAGEKLFF

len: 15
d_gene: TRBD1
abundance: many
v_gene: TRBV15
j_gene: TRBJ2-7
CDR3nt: TGTGCCACCAGCAGAGATAGGGACAGGGGGTCCGAGCAGTACTTC
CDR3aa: CATSRDRDRGSEQYF

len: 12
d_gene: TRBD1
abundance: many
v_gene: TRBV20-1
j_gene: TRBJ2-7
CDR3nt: TGCAGTGGGGGACAGGGGGCTTACGAGCAGTACTTC
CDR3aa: CSGGQGAYEQYF

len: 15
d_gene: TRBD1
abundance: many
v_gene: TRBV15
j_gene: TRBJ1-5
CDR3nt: TGTGCCACCAGCAGATACAGGGGGCTTAATCAGCCCCAGCATTTT
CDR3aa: CATSRYRGLNQPQHF

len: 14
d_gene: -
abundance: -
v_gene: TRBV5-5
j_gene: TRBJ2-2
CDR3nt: TGTGCCAGCAGCCGGATGGGGGGCACCGGGGAGCTGTTTTTT
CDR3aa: CASSRMGGTGELFF

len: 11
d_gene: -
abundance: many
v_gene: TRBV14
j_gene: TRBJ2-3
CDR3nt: TGTGCCAGCAGAAACACAGATACGCAGTATTTT
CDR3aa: CASRNTDTQYF

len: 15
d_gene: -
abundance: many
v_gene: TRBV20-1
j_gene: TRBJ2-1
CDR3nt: TGCAGTGCTAGAGATACCGGGATGTGGGCCAATGAGCAGTTCTTC
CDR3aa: CSARDTGMWANEQFF

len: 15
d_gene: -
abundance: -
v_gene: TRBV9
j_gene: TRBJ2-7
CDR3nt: TGTGCCAGCAGCGTTAGAGGGGGTAGTTCCTACGAGCAGTACTTC
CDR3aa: CASSVRGGSSYEQYF

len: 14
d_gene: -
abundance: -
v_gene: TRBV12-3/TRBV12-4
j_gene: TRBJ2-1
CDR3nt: TGTGCCAGCACCCTATACGAAGGGGGATCTGAGCAGTTCTTC
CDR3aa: CASTLYEGGSEQFF

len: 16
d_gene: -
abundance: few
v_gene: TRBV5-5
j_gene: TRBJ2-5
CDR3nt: TGTGCCAGCAGCAAACCCAGTACGGGGAGAGGAGAGACCCAGTACTTC
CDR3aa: CASSKPSTGRGETQYF

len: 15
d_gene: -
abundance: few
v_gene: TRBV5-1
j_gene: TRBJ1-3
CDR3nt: TGCGCCAGCAGCTTGGACGGCCCCTCTGGAAACACCATATATTTT
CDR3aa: CASSLDGPSGNTIYF

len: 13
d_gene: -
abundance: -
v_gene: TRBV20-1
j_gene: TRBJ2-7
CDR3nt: TGCAGTGCTGAACAGACGGTCTCCTACGAGCAGTACTTC
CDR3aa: CSAEQTVSYEQYF

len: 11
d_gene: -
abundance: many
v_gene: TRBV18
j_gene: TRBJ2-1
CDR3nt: TGTGCCAGCTCACTCATCGATGAGCAGTTCTTC
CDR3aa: CASSLIDEQFF

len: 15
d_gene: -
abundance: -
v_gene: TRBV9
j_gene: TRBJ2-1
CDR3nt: TGTGCCAGCAGCGTAGAGGGGGTTTCCTACAATGAGCAGTTCTTC
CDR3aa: CASSVEGVSYNEQFF

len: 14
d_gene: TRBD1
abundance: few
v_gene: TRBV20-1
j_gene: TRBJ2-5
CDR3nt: TGCAGTGCTAAACCGGGACAGACTCAAGAGACCCAGTACTTC
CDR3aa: CSAKPGQTQETQYF

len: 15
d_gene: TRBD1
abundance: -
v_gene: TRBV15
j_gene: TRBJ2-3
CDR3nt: TGTGCCACGAGGACAGGTTCGACTAGCACAGATACGCAGTATTTT
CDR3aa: CATRTGSTSTDTQYF